This is a list of T cell receptor beta chains from one sample in a study of blood T cell repertoires in COVID-19. Only in-frame clones appear in the TCRdb table, and some are missing; sequencing was by immunoSEQ multiplex PCR. Of 25,000 to 30,000 clones listed, 82% were seen once; the top ten hold about 1.7%. Sequences were obtained from peripheral blood. The source is a man at least 80 years old with active or convalescent COVID-19. Each CDR3 is given with its conserved first and last residue. D genes are given only for firm matches. Only some rows state a clone size, as once, few, many or a class for expanded clones.

d_call	v_call	j_call	clone_size	cdr3_aa	cdr3_nt
-	TRBV5-1	TRBJ1-2	-	CASSLSGGPEGYTF	TGCGCCAGCAGCTTGAGCGGGGGACCGGAGGGCTACACCTTC
-	TRBV7-7	TRBJ2-2	-	CASSRVGGQTGELFF	TGTGCTAGCAGCCGCGTAGGGGGACAAACTGGGGAGCTGTTTTTT
-	TRBV5-4	TRBJ1-2	-	CASSLSGGGYGYTF	TGTGCCAGCAGCTTGTCGGGTGGTGGCTATGGCTACACCTTC
-	TRBV10-3	TRBJ1-3	-	CAISFTAEGNTIYF	TGTGCCATCAGTTTCACAGCCGAAGGAAACACCATATATTTT
TRBD2	TRBV5-8	TRBJ2-5	-	CASSHGLAGDQETQYF	TGTGCCAGCAGCCACGGACTAGCGGGAGACCAAGAGACCCAGTACTTC
-	TRBV12-3/TRBV12-4	TRBJ2-3	-	CASSPRIKQYF	TGTGCCAGCAGTCCGCGTATCAAGCAGTATTTT
TRBD2	TRBV5-1	TRBJ2-2	-	CASSLVGGAGELFF	TGCGCCAGCAGCTTGGTCGGGGGGGCCGGGGAGCTGTTTTTT
TRBD2	TRBV7-9	TRBJ2-5	-	CASTRAGAETQYF	TGTGCCAGCACCCGAGCGGGAGCAGAGACCCAGTACTTC
-	TRBV5-5	TRBJ2-2	few	CASSLTPSVTGELFF	TGTGCCAGCAGCTTGACCCCTTCGGTCACCGGGGAGCTGTTTTTT
-	TRBV12-3/TRBV12-4	TRBJ2-4	-	CASREDRRGIQYF	TGTGCCAGCAGGGAAGACAGGAGAGGCATTCAGTACTTC
TRBD1	TRBV4-1	TRBJ2-7	few	CASSRAQGASYEQYF	TGCGCCAGCAGCCGAGCACAGGGGGCGTCCTACGAGCAGTACTTC
TRBD1	TRBV7-9	TRBJ1-2	-	CASISDRATNYGYTF	TGTGCCAGCATTTCGGACAGGGCTACTAACTATGGCTACACCTTC
-	TRBV28	TRBJ2-7	few	CASSLWGSSYEQYF	TGTGCCAGCAGTTTATGGGGCAGTTCCTACGAGCAGTACTTC
TRBD2	TRBV3-1/TRBV3-2	TRBJ2-2	-	CASSRQTSGYTGELFF	TGTGCCAGCAGCCGGCAGACTAGCGGGTACACCGGGGAGCTGTTTTTT
-	TRBV4-1	TRBJ2-5	-	CASSQRGGQGETQYF	TGCGCCAGCAGCCAGAGGGGGGGCCAGGGGGAGACCCAGTACTTC
-	TRBV27	TRBJ1-2	-	CASSFNQRGGYTF	TGTGCCAGCAGTTTTAACCAACGCGGTGGCTACACCTTC
-	TRBV2	TRBJ1-5	-	CASSLQVYSNQPQHF	TGTGCCAGCAGTCTACAGGTCTATAGCAATCAGCCCCAGCATTTT
TRBD2	TRBV9	TRBJ2-3	-	CASSVGLMGLTFSTDTQYF	TGTGCCAGCAGCGTCGGACTAATGGGACTAACCTTTAGCACAGATACGCAGTATTTT
-	TRBV2	TRBJ2-7	-	CASGDFSSYEQYF	TGTGCCAGCGGCGACTTTAGCTCCTACGAGCAGTACTTC
-	TRBV5-1	TRBJ2-2	-	CASSSEGSAGELFF	TGCGCCAGCAGCTCGGAGGGGTCTGCCGGGGAGCTGTTTTTT
-	TRBV6-5	TRBJ1-6	-	CASSYGLTYPLHF	TGTGCCAGCAGTTACGGACTGACGTATCCCCTCCACTTT
-	TRBV27	TRBJ2-2	-	CASSPSWTGELFF	TGTGCCAGCAGTCCCAGTTGGACCGGGGAGCTGTTTTTT